The clone carrying this T cell receptor beta chain has a handful of counts. The antigen remains undetermined. Sequencing targeted expressed TCRB transcripts, as all isolated RNA had been reverse transcribed. Measured with immunoSEQ multiplex PCR; TCRdb has only the in-frame clones, and not every one. The sample includes hundreds of thousands of clones, about an eighth of them seen just once. Germline V gene data show CDR1 as MNHEY and CDR2 as SVGAGI. The length of the CDR3 is 13 residues. Deletions cut 6 bases from V and 8 bases from J, with 16 bases between. This entry is derived from a study of beta chain features in type 1 diabetes. The study, taken as a whole, reports: For type 1 diabetes patients, VDJ junctions showed fewer insertions and more deletions. Compared with healthy donors, patients appeared to share more similar naive, central memory and regulatory TCRB repertoires. A possible short-template PCR bias applies equally to patients and controls.

Markers CD45RO/CCR7/CD25/CD127/CD95/CD27 served to sort CD4+ naive, central memory, regulatory and stem cell-like memory cells. The rearrangement joins TRBV6-5 to TRBJ1-2; no clear D. This receptor was obtained from a woman aged 18-29 years in good health. Sequencing was done on a sample of naive CD4+ T cells from blood. CDR3 amino acids: CASSGQNLLGYTF. The CDR3 bases are TGTGCCAGCAGCGGGCAGAACCTCCTAGGCTACACCTTC.